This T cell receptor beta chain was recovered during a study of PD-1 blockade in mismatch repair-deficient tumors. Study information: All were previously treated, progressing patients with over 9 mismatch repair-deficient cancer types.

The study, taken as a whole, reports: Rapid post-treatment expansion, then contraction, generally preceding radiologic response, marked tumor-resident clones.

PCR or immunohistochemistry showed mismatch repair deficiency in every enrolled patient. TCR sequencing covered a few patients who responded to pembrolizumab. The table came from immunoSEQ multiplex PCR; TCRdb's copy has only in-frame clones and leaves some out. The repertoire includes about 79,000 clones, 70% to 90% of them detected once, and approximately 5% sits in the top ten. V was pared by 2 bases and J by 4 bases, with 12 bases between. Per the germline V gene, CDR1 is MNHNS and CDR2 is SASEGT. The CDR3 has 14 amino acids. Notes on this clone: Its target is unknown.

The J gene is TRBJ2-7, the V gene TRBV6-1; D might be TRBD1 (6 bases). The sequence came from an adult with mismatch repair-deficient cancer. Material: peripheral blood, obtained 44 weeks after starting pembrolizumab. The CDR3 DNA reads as TGTGCCAGCAGTGAACAGGGGATTAAGTACGAGCAGTACTTC. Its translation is CASSEQGIKYEQYF.